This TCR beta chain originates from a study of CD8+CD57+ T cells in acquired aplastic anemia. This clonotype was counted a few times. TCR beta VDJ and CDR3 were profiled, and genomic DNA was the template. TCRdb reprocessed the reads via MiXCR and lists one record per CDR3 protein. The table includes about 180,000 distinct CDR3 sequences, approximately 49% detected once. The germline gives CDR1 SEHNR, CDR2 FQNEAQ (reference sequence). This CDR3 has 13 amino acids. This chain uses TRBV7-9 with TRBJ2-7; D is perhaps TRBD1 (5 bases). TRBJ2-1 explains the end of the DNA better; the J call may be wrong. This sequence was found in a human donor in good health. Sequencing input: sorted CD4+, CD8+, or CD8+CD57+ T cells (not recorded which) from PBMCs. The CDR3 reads CASSSVRGNEQFF. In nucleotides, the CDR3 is TGTGCCAGCAGCTCCGTTAGGGGAAATGAGCAGTTCTTC.